This TCR beta chain was sequenced during a study of T cells in Graves' hyperthyroidism and ophthalmopathy (dated by TCRdb to the late 2010s). As for the study more broadly: A discovery cohort of about a hundred patients, about 44 with Graves' ophthalmopathy and 55 to 65 with stable Graves' hyperthyroidism, was used to find distinguishing TCR V-J signatures. Prospective prediction of ophthalmopathy was tested in an independent validation cohort consisting of about 20 hyperthyroidism patients and around 17 patients who later progressed to ophthalmopathy. For training and testing, the 80 to 100 patients in the discovery cohort were randomly divided in a 7:3 ratio. Thyroid tissue and blood T-cell repertoires from more than five Graves' hyperthyroidism patients were also compared in the study. After blood sampling, hyperthyroidism patients were treated with methimazole at a starting dose of 30 mg daily, and ophthalmopathy patients were treated with high-dose intravenous methylprednisolone. The paper reports TCR Vbeta CDR3 sequencing of fewer than 150 peripheral blood samples: approximately 41 ophthalmopathy, 70 to 85 hyperthyroidism and around 17 progressor patients.

Comments on this clonotype: Its antigen is still unknown. Base-call qualities are not available, and no considerably larger clone is one nucleotide away.

Looking up the germline V gene yields CDR1 SQVTM and CDR2 ANQGSEA. Deletion took 7 bases off V and 7 bases off J, with a span of 11 bases between the germline ends. From the cysteine through the phenylalanine, the CDR3 covers 11 amino acids. CDR3 DNA only is kept here, 33 bases in frame from base 1. General conclusions and limits of the study: In validation, the model predicted progression to ophthalmopathy with approximately 70% sensitivity and roughly 75% specificity, a median of approximately 6.5 months before onset. Most expanded thyroid clonotypes (frequency above 0.001) were also detected in blood, a finding suggesting that blood repertoires may reflect thyroid immune responses. Sample size was not statistically predetermined, and investigators were not blinded to group allocation. In cross-validation, a model built on a 13 V-J signature told ophthalmopathy apart from stable hyperthyroidism with roughly 87% sensitivity and roughly 82% specificity, and in testing the same model reached 80%/75%.

Amplification of TCR beta CDR3 regions was carried out from RNA transcripts. A first-round RT-PCR of the TCR CDR3 used the HTBI primer set with the Qiagen OneStep RT-PCR kit. Libraries were constructed in a second round of multiplex PCR, after which size selection and purification were carried out. Sequencing of the libraries was done on an Illumina HiSeq2000 using paired-end 100 bp reads. For the original study's pipeline: Raw data were processed with SOAPnuke, discarding reads with adapters, uncalled bases, mean Phred below 15, or no exact constant-primer or identifier match. COPE v1.2.5 was used to merge high-quality paired reads, and clonotypes were defined as unique nucleotide sequences. MiTCR v1.1 was used to align the clonotypes against IMGT TRBV, TRBD and TRBJ reference segments. Analysis was restricted to V-J combinations with a frequency above 0.0001, which covered about 99% of repertoires. The TCS score was defined as the ratio of F50 (clonal expansion) to E x V (chaos), calculated using BLOSUM62-based TCRdist between CDR3 peptides within each V-J. Welch's t-statistics and random forest reduced 514 V-J features to some 14, which were used in a naive Bayes classifier (R e1071). The similarity between thyroid and blood repertoires was quantified using the Morisita-Horn index. TCRdb ran its own pipeline on the public reads, namely fastp trimming at Q25 and MiXCR clone calling, and kept in-frame beta chains. Under each unique CDR3 protein, matching rows form one entry showing the most common genes and DNA. TCRdb assigned the V and J calls; the authors' analysis was not used. The sample table shows approximately 640,000 distinct CDR3 sequences, and nearly 45% are seen once. The leading ten clones occupy less than 9% of the sample.

The study excluded patients with uncontrolled infections, other autoimmune diseases, pregnancy or lactation. Diagnoses were based on clinical symptoms, serum thyroxine and TRAb, thyroid ultrasound and orbital computed tomography. Trizol reagent was used to extract total RNA, and RNA quality was then checked on an Agilent 2100 Bioanalyzer. This TCR was recovered from an adult man with Graves' disease, either hyperthyroidism or ophthalmopathy (not recorded which). Source material: peripheral blood or thyroid tissue (not recorded which). The chain was built from TRBV29-1 and TRBJ1-3; the D gene cannot be resolved reliably. The DNA sequence follows: TGCAGCGCGGGTCGGCTCAACACCATATATTTT. It is translated as CSAGRLNTIYF.